Listed below are T cell receptor beta chains from one sample, sequenced in a study of control samples from healthy donors and cancer patients. Method: immunoSEQ multiplex PCR; TCRdb's copy keeps in-frame clones and lacks some. The sample lists about 130,000 clones; approximately 90% were seen once. The sample comprised blood. These receptors all stem from a man aged 18-30 years in good health. CDR3s include the opening cysteine and the closing phenylalanine or tryptophan. A D gene is named only where the DNA matches it firmly. A row's size may be missing; if present it is once, few, many or a size class.

TRBD1 TRBJ2-3 NA TRBV5-4 CASSFGTGVRTDTQYF TGTGCCAGCAGCTTTGGGACAGGGGTTCGCACAGATACGCAGTATTTT
NA TRBJ2-3 NA TRBV25-1 CASSATVGADTQYF TGTGCCAGCAGTGCCACCGTGGGGGCGGATACGCAGTATTTT
TRBD1 TRBJ2-1 NA TRBV29-1 CSGGQGQGGNEQFF TGCAGCGGTGGTCAGGGACAGGGGGGGAATGAGCAGTTCTTC
NA TRBJ2-2 NA TRBV7-3 CASSLNPPRGGPGELFF TGTGCCAGCAGCTTAAATCCCCCCAGGGGGGGCCCCGGGGAGCTGTTTTTT
TRBD2 TRBJ2-3 NA TRBV6-2/TRBV6-3 CASSYSVEGGFVAGSTDTQYF TGTGCCAGCAGTTACTCGGTAGAGGGGGGTTTCGTAGCGGGGAGCACAGATACGCAGTATTTT
TRBD1 TRBJ1-6 NA TRBV18 CASSPRTGLEPLHF TGTGCCAGCTCACCCCGGACAGGGCTGGAGCCCCTCCACTTT
NA TRBJ1-1 NA TRBV5-4 CASSLQGSGTEAFF TGTGCCAGCAGCCTACAGGGATCGGGCACTGAAGCTTTCTTT
NA TRBJ1-5 few TRBV7-9 CASSFRDGHNQPQHF TGTGCCAGCAGCTTCCGGGACGGACACAATCAGCCCCAGCATTTT
NA TRBJ1-5 few TRBV4-1 CASSQGRGGLINQPQHF TGCGCCAGCAGCCAAGGTCGGGGGGGCCTCATCAATCAGCCCCAGCATTTT
TRBD2 TRBJ2-1 NA TRBV11-2 CASSRLAGNNEQFF TGTGCCAGCAGCCGGCTAGCGGGGAACAATGAGCAGTTCTTC
NA TRBJ1-5 NA TRBV7-9 CASSLGQTDQPQHF TGTGCCAGCAGCCTAGGACAAACGGATCAGCCCCAGCATTTT
TRBD2 TRBJ2-5 NA TRBV11-2 CASNPLAGAFQETQYF TGTGCCAGCAATCCTTTAGCGGGGGCCTTCCAAGAGACCCAGTACTTC
NA TRBJ1-1 NA TRBV13 CASSTQGLLNTEAFF TGTGCCAGCAGCACGCAGGGCTTGTTGAACACTGAAGCTTTCTTT
TRBD1 TRBJ1-3 NA TRBV7-9 CASSQGQGNTIYF TGTGCCAGCAGCCAGGGACAGGGGAACACCATATATTTT
NA TRBJ1-1 NA TRBV6-1 CASSEDPGRMNTEAFF TGTGCCAGCAGTGAGGATCCAGGGCGCATGAACACTGAAGCTTTCTTT
NA TRBJ1-5 NA TRBV5-1 CASSLAAGSGNQPQHF TGCGCCAGCAGCTTGGCCGCAGGGAGCGGCAATCAGCCCCAGCATTTT
TRBD2 TRBJ2-1 NA TRBV2 CASSVQRGSYNEQFF TGTGCCAGCAGTGTACAGCGGGGCTCCTACAATGAGCAGTTCTTC
TRBD2 TRBJ2-1 NA TRBV4-1 CASSQDGLAGGLSNEQFF TGCGCCAGCAGCCAAGATGGACTAGCGGGGGGCCTCTCCAATGAGCAGTTCTTC
NA TRBJ2-5 NA TRBV5-1 CASSLFGETQYF TGCGCCAGCAGCTTGTTCGGGGAGACCCAGTACTTC
NA TRBJ1-1 NA TRBV27 CASSLSGYTEAFF TGTGCCAGCAGTTTATCAGGGTACACTGAAGCTTTCTTT
TRBD1 TRBJ2-3 NA TRBV15 CATSRDYQGAYTDTQYF TGTGCCACCAGCAGAGACTATCAGGGGGCCTACACAGATACGCAGTATTTT
TRBD2 TRBJ2-5 NA TRBV7-9 CASSSTSGAQETQYF TGTGCCAGCAGCTCGACTAGCGGGGCCCAAGAGACCCAGTACTTC
NA TRBJ1-2 once TRBV5-5 CASSLVGSRSGSYGYTF TGTGCCAGCAGCTTGGTGGGTTCGCGGTCAGGTAGCTATGGCTACACCTTC
NA TRBJ2-1 NA TRBV6-5 CASSLYSHNEQFF TGTGCCAGCAGTCTATACAGTCACAATGAGCAGTTCTTC
NA TRBJ2-2 NA TRBV24-1 CATSDPSTGANTGELFF TGTGCCACCAGTGATCCCTCGACAGGAGCCAACACCGGGGAGCTGTTTTTT
TRBD1 TRBJ1-1 large TRBV27 CASSSRTGTPEAFF TGTGCCAGCAGTTCGAGGACAGGGACCCCTGAAGCTTTCTTT
NA TRBJ2-2 NA TRBV6-5 CASARTGELFF TGTGCCAGCGCGAGGACCGGGGAGCTGTTTTTT
TRBD1 TRBJ2-5 NA TRBV27 CASSLGQGSAETQYF TGTGCCAGCAGTTTGGGACAGGGTTCTGCAGAGACCCAGTACTTC
TRBD1 TRBJ1-3 NA TRBV7-9 CASSPRQGAFGNTIYF TGTGCCAGCAGCCCGAGACAGGGGGCATTTGGAAACACCATATATTTT
TRBD1 TRBJ1-5 NA TRBV6-6 CASSPSRGQVSNQPQHF TGTGCCAGCAGTCCCTCCAGGGGGCAGGTTAGCAATCAGCCCCAGCATTTT
TRBD2 TRBJ2-3 NA TRBV7-2 CASSLTPAGGQDTDTQYF TGTGCCAGCAGCTTAACCCCCGCGGGGGGGCAGGACACAGATACGCAGTATTTT
TRBD1 TRBJ1-4 NA TRBV29-1 CSVDGGTGEEKLFF TGCAGCGTTGATGGAGGGACAGGGGAGGAAAAACTGTTTTTT
NA TRBJ2-7 few TRBV7-2 CASSLGTRTHF TGTGCCAGCAGCTTAGGTACAAGGACGCACTTC
NA TRBJ1-6 NA TRBV6-5 CASSYFTGPGNSPLHF TGTGCCAGCAGTTACTTCACAGGCCCCGGGAATTCACCCCTCCACTTT
NA TRBJ1-4 NA TRBV30 CAVDTESVEKLFF TGTGCCGTGGATACGGAAAGCGTTGAAAAACTGTTTTTT
NA TRBJ1-1 NA TRBV6-1 CASSEDRATNTEAFF TGTGCCAGCAGTGAAGACAGGGCCACGAACACTGAAGCTTTCTTT
TRBD1 TRBJ1-1 NA TRBV30 CAWSPTGEHSEAFF TGTGCCTGGAGTCCGACAGGGGAACACTCTGAAGCTTTCTTT
NA TRBJ1-5 NA TRBV19 CASSPRDWNQPQHF TGTGCCAGTAGTCCCCGGGACTGGAATCAGCCCCAGCATTTT
NA TRBJ1-1 NA TRBV19 CASSIIWGTEAFF TGTGCCAGTAGTATTATCTGGGGCACTGAAGCTTTCTTT
TRBD1 TRBJ2-5 NA TRBV4-2 CASSQDGTGALQETQYF TGTGCCAGCAGCCAAGATGGGACAGGGGCCTTACAAGAGACCCAGTACTTC
NA TRBJ1-1 NA TRBV7-7 CASSLWKDRNTEAFF TGTGCCAGCAGCTTGTGGAAGGACAGGAACACTGAAGCTTTCTTT
TRBD1 TRBJ2-1 NA TRBV9 CASSAVPVVIRGQVYNEQFF TGTGCCAGCAGCGCAGTCCCCGTCGTTATCCGGGGACAGGTTTACAATGAGCAGTTCTTC
NA TRBJ1-1 NA TRBV11-2 CASSLRGRGILTEAFF TGTGCCAGCAGCTTAAGGGGGAGAGGGATTCTCACTGAAGCTTTCTTT
NA TRBJ2-7 NA TRBV6-5 CASSPEWDGPYEQYF TGTGCCAGCAGTCCTGAATGGGACGGCCCCTACGAGCAGTACTTC
NA TRBJ2-5 NA TRBV25-1 CASSGSSRETQYF TGTGCCAGCAGTGGGAGCAGCCGAGAGACCCAGTACTTC
NA TRBJ1-5 NA TRBV2 CASGDPGTKNQPQHF TGTGCCAGCGGGGACCCTGGGACAAAAAATCAGCCCCAGCATTTT
TRBD1 TRBJ1-4 once TRBV7-9 CASSHGQGEKLFF TGTGCCAGCAGCCACGGACAGGGTGAAAAACTGTTTTTT
NA TRBJ2-1 NA TRBV7-8 CASSLSATGSYNEQFF TGTGCCAGCAGCTTATCCGCGACAGGCTCCTACAATGAGCAGTTCTTC
NA TRBJ2-5 NA TRBV5-6 CASSLILYRGETQYF TGTGCCAGCAGCTTGATTCTCTACCGAGGGGAGACCCAGTACTTC
NA TRBJ1-1 NA TRBV2 CAKLRDRNTEAFF TGTGCCAAACTCCGGGACCGGAACACTGAAGCTTTCTTT
NA TRBJ2-2 NA TRBV15 CATSGQGIGELFF TGTGCCACCAGCGGTCAGGGGATCGGGGAGCTGTTTTTT
NA TRBJ1-5 NA TRBV9 CASSVAGPNQPQHF TGTGCCAGCAGCGTGGCAGGGCCCAATCAGCCCCAGCATTTT
TRBD2 TRBJ2-5 NA TRBV5-1 CASSLEAGVETQYF TGCGCCAGCAGCTTGGAAGCGGGGGTAGAGACCCAGTACTTC
NA TRBJ2-1 NA TRBV4-1 CASAGFSYNEQFF TGCGCCAGCGCAGGGTTTAGCTACAATGAGCAGTTCTTC
NA TRBJ1-3 NA TRBV7-9 CASSLAGRSGNTIYF TGTGCCAGCAGCTTAGCCGGCCGCTCTGGAAACACCATATATTTT